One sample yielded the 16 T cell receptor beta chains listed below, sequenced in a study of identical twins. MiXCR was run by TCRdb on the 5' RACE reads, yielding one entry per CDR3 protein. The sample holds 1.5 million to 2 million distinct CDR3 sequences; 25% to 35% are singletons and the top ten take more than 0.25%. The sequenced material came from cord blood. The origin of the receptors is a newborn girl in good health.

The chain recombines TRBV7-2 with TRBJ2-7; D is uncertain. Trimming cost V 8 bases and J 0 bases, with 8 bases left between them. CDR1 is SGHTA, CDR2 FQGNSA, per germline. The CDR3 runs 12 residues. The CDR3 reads CASGSLSYEQYF. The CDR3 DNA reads TGTGCCAGCGGCAGCCTCTCCTACGAGCAGTACTTC.

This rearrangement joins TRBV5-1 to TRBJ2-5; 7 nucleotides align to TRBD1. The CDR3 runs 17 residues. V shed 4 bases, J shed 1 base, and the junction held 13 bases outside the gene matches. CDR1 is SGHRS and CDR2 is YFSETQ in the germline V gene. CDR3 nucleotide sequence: TGCGCCAGCAGCCCTGGGACAGCGCCTCTACTCCAAGAGACCCAGTACTTC. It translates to CASSPGTAPLLQETQYF. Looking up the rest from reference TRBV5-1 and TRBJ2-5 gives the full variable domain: KAGVTQTPRYLIKTRGQQVTLSCSPISGHRSVSWYQQTPGQGLQFLFEYFSETQRNKGNFPGRFSGRQFSNSRSEMNVSTLELGDSALYLCASSPGTAPLLQETQYFGPGTRLLVL.

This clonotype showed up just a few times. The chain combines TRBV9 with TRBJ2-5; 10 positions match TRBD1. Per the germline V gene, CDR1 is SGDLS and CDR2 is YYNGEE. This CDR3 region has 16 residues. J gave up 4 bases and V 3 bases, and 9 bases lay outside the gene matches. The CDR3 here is CASSADRQGAGETQYF. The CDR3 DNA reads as TGTGCCAGCAGCGCCGACAGACAGGGGGCGGGAGAGACCCAGTACTTC.

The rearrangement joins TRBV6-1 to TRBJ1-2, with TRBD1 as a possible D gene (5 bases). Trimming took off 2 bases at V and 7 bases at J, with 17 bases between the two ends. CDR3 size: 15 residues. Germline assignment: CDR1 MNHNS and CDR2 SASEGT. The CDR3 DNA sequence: TGTGCCAGCAGTGAACTCCTGACGGGGCCCTGTGGCTACACCTTC. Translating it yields CASSELLTGPCGYTF.

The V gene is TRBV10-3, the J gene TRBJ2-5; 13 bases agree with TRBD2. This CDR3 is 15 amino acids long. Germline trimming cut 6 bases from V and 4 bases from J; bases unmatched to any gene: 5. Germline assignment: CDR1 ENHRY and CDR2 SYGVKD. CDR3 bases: TGTGCCATCAGCCCGGGACTAGCGGGACTAGAGACCCAGTACTTC. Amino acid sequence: CAISPGLAGLETQYF.

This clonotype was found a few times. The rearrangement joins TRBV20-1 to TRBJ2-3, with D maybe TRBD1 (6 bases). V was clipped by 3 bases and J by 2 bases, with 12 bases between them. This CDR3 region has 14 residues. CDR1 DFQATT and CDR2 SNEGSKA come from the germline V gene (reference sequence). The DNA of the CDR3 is TGCAGTGCTAGGGGCAGGACAGTCACAGATACGCAGTATTTT. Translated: CSARGRTVTDTQYF.

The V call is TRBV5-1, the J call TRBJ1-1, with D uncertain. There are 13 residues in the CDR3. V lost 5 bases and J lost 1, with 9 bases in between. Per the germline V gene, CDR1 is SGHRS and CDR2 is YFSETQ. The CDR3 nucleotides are TGCGCCAGCAGGCCCCTTTGGAACACTGAAGCTTTCTTT. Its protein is CASRPLWNTEAFF. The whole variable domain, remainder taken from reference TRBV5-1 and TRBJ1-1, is KAGVTQTPRYLIKTRGQQVTLSCSPISGHRSVSWYQQTPGQGLQFLFEYFSETQRNKGNFPGRFSGRQFSNSRSEMNVSTLELGDSALYLCASRPLWNTEAFFGQGTRLTVV.

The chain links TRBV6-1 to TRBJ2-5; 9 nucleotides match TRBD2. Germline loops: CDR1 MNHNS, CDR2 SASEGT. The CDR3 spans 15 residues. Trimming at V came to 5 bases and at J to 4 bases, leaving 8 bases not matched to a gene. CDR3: CASSSGLARRETQYF. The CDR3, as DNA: TGTGCCAGCAGTTCAGGACTAGCGCGGAGAGAGACCCAGTACTTC.

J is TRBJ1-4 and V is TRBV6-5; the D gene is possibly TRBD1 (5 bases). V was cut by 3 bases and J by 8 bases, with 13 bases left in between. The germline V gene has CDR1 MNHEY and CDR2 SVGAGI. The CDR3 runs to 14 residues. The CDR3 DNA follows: TGTGCCAGCAGTTATAAACGACAGTCCGAAAAACTGTTTTTT. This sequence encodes CASSYKRQSEKLFF.

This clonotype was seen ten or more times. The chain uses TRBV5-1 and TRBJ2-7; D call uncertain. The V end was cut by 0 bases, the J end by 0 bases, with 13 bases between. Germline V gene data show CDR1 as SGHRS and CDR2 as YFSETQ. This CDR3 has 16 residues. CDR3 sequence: CASSLVGSQNSYEQYF. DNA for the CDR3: TGCGCCAGCAGCTTGGTAGGATCACAAAACTCCTACGAGCAGTACTTC.

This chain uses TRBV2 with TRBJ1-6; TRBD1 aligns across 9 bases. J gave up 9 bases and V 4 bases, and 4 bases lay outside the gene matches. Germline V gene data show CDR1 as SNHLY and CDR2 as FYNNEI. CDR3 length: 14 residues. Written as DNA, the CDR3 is TGTGCCAGCAGTGTCACAGGGGGCGGTTCACCCCTCCACTTT. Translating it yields CASSVTGGGSPLHF. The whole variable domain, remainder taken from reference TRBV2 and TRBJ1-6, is EPEVTQTPSHQVTQMGQEVILRCVPISNHLYFYWYRQILGQKVEFLVSFYNNEISEKSEIFDDQFSVERPDGSNFTLKIRSTKLEDSAMYFCASSVTGGGSPLHFGNGTRLTVT.

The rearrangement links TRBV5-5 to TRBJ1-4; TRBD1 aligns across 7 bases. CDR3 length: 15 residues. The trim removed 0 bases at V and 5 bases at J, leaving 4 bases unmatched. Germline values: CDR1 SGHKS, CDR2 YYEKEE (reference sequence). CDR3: CASSLVTTGNEKLFF. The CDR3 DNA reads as TGTGCCAGCAGCTTGGTAACGACAGGGAATGAAAAACTGTTTTTT.

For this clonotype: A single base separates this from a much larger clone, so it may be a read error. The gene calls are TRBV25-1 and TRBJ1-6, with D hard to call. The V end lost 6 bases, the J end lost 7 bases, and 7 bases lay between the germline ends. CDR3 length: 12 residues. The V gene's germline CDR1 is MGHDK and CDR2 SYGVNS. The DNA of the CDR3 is TGTGCCAGCAGCGAACCAAATTCACCCCTCCACTTT. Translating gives CASSEPNSPLHF. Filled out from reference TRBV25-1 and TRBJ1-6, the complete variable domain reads EADIYQTPRYLVIGTGKKITLECSQTMGHDKMYWYQQDPGMELHLIHYSYGVNSTEKGDLSSESTVSRIRTEHFPLTLESARPSHTSQYLCASSEPNSPLHFGNGTRLTVT.

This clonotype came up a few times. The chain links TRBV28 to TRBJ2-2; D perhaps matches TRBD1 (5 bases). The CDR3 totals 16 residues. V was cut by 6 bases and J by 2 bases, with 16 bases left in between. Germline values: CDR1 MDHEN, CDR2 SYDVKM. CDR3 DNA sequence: TGTGCCAGCAGGTTGGGGCTAGAACTAAACACCGGGGAGCTGTTTTTT. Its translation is CASRLGLELNTGELFF.

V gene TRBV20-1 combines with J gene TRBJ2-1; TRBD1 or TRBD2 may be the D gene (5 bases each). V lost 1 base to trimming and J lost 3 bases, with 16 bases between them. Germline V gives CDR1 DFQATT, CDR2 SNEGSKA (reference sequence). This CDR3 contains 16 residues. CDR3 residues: CSARVPGKRGYNEQFF. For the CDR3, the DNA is TGCAGTGCTAGAGTTCCGGGAAAAAGGGGCTACAATGAGCAGTTCTTC.

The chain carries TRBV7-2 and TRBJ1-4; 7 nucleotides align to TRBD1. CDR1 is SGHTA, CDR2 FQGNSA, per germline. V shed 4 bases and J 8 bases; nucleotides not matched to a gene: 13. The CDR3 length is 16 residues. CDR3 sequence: CASSYGAFRGNEKLFF. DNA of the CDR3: TGTGCCAGCAGCTATGGAGCCTTCAGGGGGAACGAAAAACTGTTTTTT.